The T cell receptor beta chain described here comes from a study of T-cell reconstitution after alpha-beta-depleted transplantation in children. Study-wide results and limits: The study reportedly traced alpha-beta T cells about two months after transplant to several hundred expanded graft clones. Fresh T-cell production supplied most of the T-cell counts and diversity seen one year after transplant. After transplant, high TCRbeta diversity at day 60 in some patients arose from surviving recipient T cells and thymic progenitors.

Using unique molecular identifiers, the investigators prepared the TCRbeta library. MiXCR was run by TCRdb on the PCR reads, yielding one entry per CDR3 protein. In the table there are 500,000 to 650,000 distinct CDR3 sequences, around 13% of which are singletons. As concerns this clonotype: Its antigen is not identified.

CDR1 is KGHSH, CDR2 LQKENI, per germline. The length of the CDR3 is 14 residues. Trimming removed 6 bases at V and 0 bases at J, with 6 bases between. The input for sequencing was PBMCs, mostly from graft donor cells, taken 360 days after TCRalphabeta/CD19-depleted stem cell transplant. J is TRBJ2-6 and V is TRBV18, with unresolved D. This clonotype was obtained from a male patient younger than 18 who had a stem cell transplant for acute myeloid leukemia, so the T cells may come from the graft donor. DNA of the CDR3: TGTGCCAGCTCCCCAAGCTCTGGGGCCAACGTCCTGACTTTC. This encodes CASSPSSGANVLTF.